A single sample gave rise to the 10 T cell receptor beta chains below, sequenced in a study of blood T cell repertoires in COVID-19. TCRdb's copy holds only in-frame clones and misses some; the assay was immunoSEQ multiplex PCR. The table includes 50,000 to 70,000 clones, more than 75% detected once. Sequences were obtained from peripheral blood. The receptors stem from a human donor with active COVID-19. The donor label of this sample is uncertain.

CDR3 DNA sequence: TGTGCCAGCAGCTTGCAGAATAGCAATCAGCCCCAGCATTTT. Its translation: CASSLQNSNQPQHF. The V and J genes are TRBV5-6 and TRBJ1-5, with D hard to call. Trimming shortened V by 1 base and J by 0 bases, and 5 bases separated the two germline ends. Germline assignment: CDR1 SGHDT and CDR2 YYEEEE. This CDR3 comprises 14 residues.

This chain joins TRBV28 and TRBJ1-6, with 7 bases that match TRBD1. V lost 4 bases to trimming and J lost 5 bases; unmatched junction nucleotides: 8. This CDR3 has 16 residues. The V gene's germline CDR1 is MDHEN and CDR2 SYDVKM. CDR3 loop: CASSSIRQGDNSPLHF. DNA for the CDR3: TGTGCCAGCAGTTCCATACGACAGGGCGATAATTCACCCCTCCACTTT. Using reference TRBV28 and TRBJ1-6 for the parts outside the CDR3, the full variable domain is DVKVTQSSRYLVKRTGEKVFLECVQDMDHENMFWYRQDPGLGLRLIYFSYDVKMKEKGDIPEGYSVSREKKERFSLILESASTNQTSMYLCASSSIRQGDNSPLHFGNGTRLTVT.

The chain couples TRBV4-2 to TRBJ2-5; D remains ambiguous. Germline CDR1 is LGHNA and CDR2 is YNFKEQ. V lost 0 bases to trimming and J lost 5 bases, with 7 bases between them. The CDR3 is made up of 13 amino acids. The CDR3 bases are TGTGCCAGCAGCCAAGAACTGGGCGAGACCCAGTACTTC. This codes for CASSQELGETQYF.

The chain employs TRBV27 and TRBJ2-4; the D is unclear. Between the trimmed V and J ends, which lost 3 bases and 6 bases, there was a span of 12 bases. Germline-derived CDR1 and CDR2 are MNHEY and SMNVEV (reference sequence). The CDR3 loop spans 14 amino acids. CDR3 sequence: CASSFLVAPNIQYF. CDR3 sequence (DNA): TGTGCCAGCAGTTTCCTAGTAGCCCCAAACATTCAGTACTTC.

V is TRBV7-3 and J is TRBJ1-1; no definite D call. The ends were cut back, 0 bases at V and 4 bases at J, with 6 bases in the middle. CDR1 SGHTA and CDR2 FQGTGA come from the germline V gene. The length of the CDR3 is 13 residues. CDR3 sequence reads: CASSLTTSTEAFF. DNA for the CDR3: TGTGCCAGCAGCTTAACCACATCCACTGAAGCTTTCTTT.

The chain combines TRBV28 with TRBJ2-1, with 7 bases identical to TRBD2. This CDR3 comprises 14 residues. Trimming cost V 4 bases and J 15 bases; bases outside gene matches: 15. Looked up from germline, CDR1 is MDHEN and CDR2 is SYDVKM. CDR3 DNA: TGTGCCAGCAGTTCCGGGACTACCATGGGCTTGGGGTTCTTC. It translates to CASSSGTTMGLGFF.

The gene calls are TRBV15 and TRBJ2-2, with a tentative D call TRBD1 (5 bases). The CDR3 has 13 residues. Per germline, CDR1 LNHNV and CDR2 YYDKDF (reference sequence). V lost 5 bases and J lost 4, with 8 bases in between. CDR3 amino acids: CATSGHSTGELFF. CDR3 nucleotide sequence: TGTGCCACCAGCGGACACAGCACCGGGGAGCTGTTTTTT. Together with reference TRBV15 and TRBJ2-2, the CDR3 gives the full variable domain: DAMVIQNPRYQVTQFGKPVTLSCSQTLNHNVMYWYQQKSSQAPKLLFHYYDKDFNNEADTPDNFQSRRPNTSFCFLDIRSPGLGDTAMYLCATSGHSTGELFFGEGSRLTVL.

This clone was seen once. The rearrangement uses TRBV19 and TRBJ1-4; TRBD1 aligns across 10 bases. The CDR3 loop spans 14 amino acids. V shed 6 bases and J 7 bases; nucleotides not matched to a gene: 5. Germline CDR1 reads LNHDA; CDR2 reads SQIVND (reference sequence). CDR3 DNA sequence: TGTGCCAGTAGCAAGGGGGACAGGGGTGAAAAACTGTTTTTT. Its protein product is CASSKGDRGEKLFF.

The chain joins TRBV28 to TRBJ2-3, with 8 bases matching TRBD2. V trimming: 2 bases; J trimming: 4 bases; junction bases outside the gene matches: 5. The CDR3 covers 15 residues. CDR1 and CDR2 from the germline V gene are MDHEN and SYDVKM. For the CDR3, the DNA is TGTGCCAGCAGTTTACGGCCGGGGGGGTCAGATACGCAGTATTTT. Protein: CASSLRPGGSDTQYF. The entire variable domain, with the rest obtained from reference TRBV28 and TRBJ2-3, is as follows: DVKVTQSSRYLVKRTGEKVFLECVQDMDHENMFWYRQDPGLGLRLIYFSYDVKMKEKGDIPEGYSVSREKKERFSLILESASTNQTSMYLCASSLRPGGSDTQYFGPGTRLTVL.

This chain links TRBV30 with TRBJ1-2; no clear D gene. The V end lost 1 base, the J end lost 2 bases, and 14 bases lay between the germline ends. Germline CDR1 GTSNPN, CDR2 SVGIG (reference sequence). The CDR3 has 15 amino acids. CDR3 region: CAWSASWLLNYGYTF. In nucleotides, the CDR3 is TGTGCCTGGAGTGCCTCCTGGCTGTTGAACTATGGCTACACCTTC.